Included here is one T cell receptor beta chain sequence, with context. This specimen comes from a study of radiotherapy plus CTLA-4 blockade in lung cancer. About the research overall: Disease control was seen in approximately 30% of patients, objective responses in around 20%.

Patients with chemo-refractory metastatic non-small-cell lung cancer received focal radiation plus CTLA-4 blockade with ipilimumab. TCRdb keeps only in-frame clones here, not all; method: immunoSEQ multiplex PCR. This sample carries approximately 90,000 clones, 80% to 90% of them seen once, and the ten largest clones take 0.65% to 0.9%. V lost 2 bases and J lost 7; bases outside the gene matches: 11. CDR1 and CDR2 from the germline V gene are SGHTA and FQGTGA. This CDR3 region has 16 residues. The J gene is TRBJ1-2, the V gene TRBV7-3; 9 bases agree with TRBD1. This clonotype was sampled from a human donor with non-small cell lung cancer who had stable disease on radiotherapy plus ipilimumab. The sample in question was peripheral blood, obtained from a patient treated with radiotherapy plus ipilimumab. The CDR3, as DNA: TGTGCCAGCAGCTTAGGTTCCGGACAGGGGTTTAGTGGCTACACCTTC. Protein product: CASSLGSGQGFSGYTF.